Described below is a single T cell receptor (beta chain) sequence and its context. Its specificity is not known. Germline CDR1 and CDR2: MNHNY and SVGAGI (reference sequence). J gave up 8 bases and V 5 bases, and 5 bases lay outside the gene matches. The CDR3 totals 13 residues. A sample-barcoded 5' primer and a J-beta primer mix were used in a second PCR of about 6 to 11 cycles. Carrying 12 random nucleotides, a template-switch adaptor labeled each individual cDNA molecule. Using its own MiXCR run on the 5' RACE reads, TCRdb lists one record per CDR3 protein. Of about 1.4 million distinct CDR3 sequences in the sample, around 55% were seen once. The record originates from a study of blood T cells in healthy people across ages. Study results and limitations: Leaving the PBMCs unsorted stopped any conclusive comparison of naive versus antigen-experienced cells.

J is TRBJ2-3 and V is TRBV6-6; 9 nucleotides align to TRBD1. Sequenced: blood. This receptor was obtained from a young man in good health. This CDR3 is CASSLRDRVTQYF. The CDR3 DNA reads TGTGCCAGCAGTCTCCGGGACAGGGTTACGCAGTATTTT.